This T cell receptor beta chain is from a study of cytomegalovirus exposure and HLA in healthy donors. Whole-study findings and limits: Highly shared variants forming one cluster were likely a sequencing artifact.

Primers: 60 Vbeta forward and 13 Jbeta reverse. Clones were sequenced by immunoSEQ multiplex PCR, and TCRdb holds only the in-frame ones, with some missing. The sample contains roughly 140,000 clones, roughly 78% of which appear only once. Notes on this clone: Its antigen is not identified.

Sequencing was performed on PBMCs. The source is a middle-aged man in good health and CMV-seropositive.

The CDR3 DNA reads as TGTGCCAGCAGTGATTCCCCCCCGCGGGTCTATGGCTACACCTTC. Its protein is CASSDSPPRVYGYTF. V and J are TRBV6-1 and TRBJ1-2; D gene ambiguous. Trimming took off 3 bases at V and 4 bases at J, with 15 bases between the two ends. This CDR3 spans 15 amino acids. Germline loops: CDR1 MNHNS, CDR2 SASEGT.